These T cell receptor beta chains were read from a single sample in a study of blood T cell repertoires in COVID-19. Sequenced by immunoSEQ multiplex PCR; TCRdb stores in-frame clones only, minus some. Among a few hundred thousand clones listed, 80% to 90% were seen once. Source material: PBMCs or T cells enriched from blood (not recorded which). Receptors originate from a woman aged 45-59 years who had recovered from COVID-19. Each CDR3 is given without its conserved first and last residue. Fields, in order: D gene, V gene, CDR3 protein. The D gene is left open where the match is weak.

TRBD1,TRBV12-5,ASGLASPGQGSDTQY
NA,TRBV7-2,ASSLQRTSYEQY
TRBD2,TRBV5-1,ASSFLLAGDTGELF
NA,TRBV7-9,ASSRVDSGANVLT
NA,TRBV3-1/TRBV3-2,ASGDTIGEQY
TRBD2,TRBV7-2,ASSLTSGRSTDTQY
NA,TRBV11-2,ASSPNAGDGYGYT
NA,TRBV5-1,ASSPAPGEGKLF
NA,TRBV12-5,ASGLHRSVSSHEQF
TRBD1,TRBV27,ASSLSWGQGISPLH
NA,TRBV1,TSSQENGTGGNQPQH
TRBD1,TRBV27,ASSSTGVSYEQY
TRBD1,TRBV28,ASLSGTGNTEAF
NA,TRBV28,ASSLGQAPYNEQF
NA,TRBV5-1,ASSLVAGAEAF
TRBD1,TRBV11-2,ASSSVQGAADTEAF
NA,TRBV20-1,SARDPPWQY
TRBD2,TRBV11-1,ASSPSGSTDTQY
TRBD1,TRBV5-1,ASSSQTGTGGGETQY
NA,TRBV24-1,ATSDQWSNQPQH
TRBD2,TRBV19,ASNQRETDTQY
TRBD1,TRBV5-1,ASSLITGGQETQY
TRBD1,TRBV28,ASSLTGGPSDYEQY
NA,TRBV15,ATRLNDLGEQY
TRBD1,TRBV28,ASSSDRVDTGELF